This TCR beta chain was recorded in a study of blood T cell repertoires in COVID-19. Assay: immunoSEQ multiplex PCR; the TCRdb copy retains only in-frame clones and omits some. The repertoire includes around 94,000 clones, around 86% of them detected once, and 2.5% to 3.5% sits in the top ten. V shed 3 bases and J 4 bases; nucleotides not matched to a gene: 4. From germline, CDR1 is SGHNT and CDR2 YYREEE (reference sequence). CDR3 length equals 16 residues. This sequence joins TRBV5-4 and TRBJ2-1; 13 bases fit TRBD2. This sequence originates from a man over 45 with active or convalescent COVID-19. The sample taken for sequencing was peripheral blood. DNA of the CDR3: TGTGCCAGCAGCTCGAGGACTAGCGGGGGTTACAATGAGCAGTTCTTC. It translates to CASSSRTSGGYNEQFF.